What follows describes a single TCR beta chain. Its specificity is not known. This CDR3 spans 14 amino acids. Germline values: CDR1 KGHSH, CDR2 LQKENI. The junction had 4 bases not matched to a gene; V was cut back by 3 bases and J by 3 bases. This entry comes from a study of early T cells in non-severe SARS-CoV-2 infection. Background on the study: Sequencing of unsorted whole blood was done on bulk RNA, leaving chains unpaired.

Notes on the study in general: Anti-spike CD8 responses were favored in VDJdb matching, and private and CD4 specificities were missed.

Unique molecular identifiers were attached to individual cDNA molecules. TCRdb reprocessed the 5' RACE reads via MiXCR and lists one record per CDR3 protein. Found here are nearly 60,000 distinct CDR3 sequences, about 12% of them singletons; the top ten hold 9.5% to 10%. The sequencing input was whole blood. The origin of this receptor is an adult who was a healthcare worker with PCR-confirmed SARS-CoV-2 infection or an uninfected control (not recorded which). The J gene is TRBJ2-7, the V gene TRBV18; 8 nucleotides line up with TRBD2. The CDR3 region is CASSPSGGVYEQYF. Written as DNA, the CDR3 is TGTGCCAGCTCACCTTCGGGGGGGGTCTACGAGCAGTACTTC.